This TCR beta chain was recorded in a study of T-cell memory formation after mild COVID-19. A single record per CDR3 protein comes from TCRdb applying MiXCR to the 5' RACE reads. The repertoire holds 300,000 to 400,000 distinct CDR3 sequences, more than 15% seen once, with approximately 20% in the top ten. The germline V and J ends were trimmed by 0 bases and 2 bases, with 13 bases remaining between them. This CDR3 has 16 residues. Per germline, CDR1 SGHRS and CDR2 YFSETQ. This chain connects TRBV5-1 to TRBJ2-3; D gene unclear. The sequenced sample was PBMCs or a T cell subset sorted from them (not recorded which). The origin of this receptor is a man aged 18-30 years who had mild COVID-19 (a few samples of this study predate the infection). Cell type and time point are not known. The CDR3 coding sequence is TGCGCCAGCAGCTTGGACGTGGGATTAAACACAGATACGCAGTATTTT. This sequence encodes CASSLDVGLNTDTQYF.